The rows below give T cell receptor beta chains drawn from one sample of a study of blood T cell repertoires in COVID-19. The table came from immunoSEQ multiplex PCR; TCRdb's copy has only in-frame clones and leaves some out. The sample records 180,000 or so clones, almost 90% being singletons. The sequenced sample consisted of peripheral blood. These receptors all stem from a man aged 50-59 years with acute or convalescent COVID-19. Both conserved end residues are part of each CDR3. D genes are given only for firm matches. Some rows have no size entry. The others give once, few or many, or a class for an expanded clone.

j_call: TRBJ2-2; d_call: TRBD2; clone_size: -; v_call: TRBV7-3; cdr3_aa: CASSPNPGGNTGELFF; cdr3_nt: TGTGCCAGCAGCCCAAACCCGGGGGGAAACACCGGGGAGCTGTTTTTT
j_call: TRBJ1-1; d_call: -; clone_size: -; v_call: TRBV6-2/TRBV6-3; cdr3_aa: CASSYLRGGSEAFF; cdr3_nt: TGTGCCAGCAGTTACCTGAGGGGAGGATCTGAAGCTTTCTTT
j_call: TRBJ2-1; d_call: -; clone_size: -; v_call: TRBV9; cdr3_aa: CASSVVGSGDEQFF; cdr3_nt: TGTGCCAGCAGCGTAGTAGGTTCCGGGGATGAGCAGTTCTTC
j_call: TRBJ1-1; d_call: TRBD1; clone_size: -; v_call: TRBV6-2/TRBV6-3; cdr3_aa: CASRPTTGGYTEAFF; cdr3_nt: TGTGCCAGCAGACCTACGACAGGGGGCTACACTGAAGCTTTCTTT
j_call: TRBJ2-5; d_call: TRBD1; clone_size: once; v_call: TRBV6-6; cdr3_aa: CASTPGQGALETQYF; cdr3_nt: TGTGCCAGCACCCCGGGACAGGGGGCTTTGGAGACCCAGTACTTC
j_call: TRBJ1-4; d_call: TRBD1; clone_size: -; v_call: TRBV9; cdr3_aa: CASSHRDRGPANEKLFF; cdr3_nt: TGTGCCAGCAGCCACCGGGACAGGGGGCCTGCTAATGAAAAACTGTTTTTT
j_call: TRBJ2-7; d_call: TRBD1; clone_size: -; v_call: TRBV10-1; cdr3_aa: CASSESGQAYEQYF; cdr3_nt: TGCGCCAGCAGTGAGTCAGGACAGGCCTACGAGCAGTACTTC
j_call: TRBJ2-3; d_call: -; clone_size: -; v_call: TRBV6-6; cdr3_aa: CASSYEQGTDTQYF; cdr3_nt: TGTGCCAGCAGTTACGAGCAGGGAACAGATACGCAGTATTTT
j_call: TRBJ2-5; d_call: TRBD2; clone_size: -; v_call: TRBV7-2; cdr3_aa: CASSPTSGRVGETQYF; cdr3_nt: TGTGCCAGCAGTCCGACTAGCGGGAGAGTGGGAGAGACCCAGTACTTC
j_call: TRBJ1-2; d_call: -; clone_size: -; v_call: TRBV2; cdr3_aa: CASIGGGGYTF; cdr3_nt: TGTGCCAGCATCGGGGGAGGTGGCTACACCTTC
j_call: TRBJ1-4; d_call: -; clone_size: -; v_call: TRBV6-5; cdr3_aa: CAARGGNNEKLFF; cdr3_nt: TGTGCCGCGAGGGGGGGGAATAATGAAAAACTGTTTTTT
j_call: TRBJ1-5; d_call: -; clone_size: -; v_call: TRBV1; cdr3_aa: CTSSQRQGRDRGLLGNQPQHF; cdr3_nt: TGCACCAGCAGCCAACGTCAGGGCCGGGACAGGGGGCTTTTAGGCAATCAGCCCCAGCATTTT
j_call: TRBJ2-3; d_call: -; clone_size: -; v_call: TRBV5-1; cdr3_aa: CASSSRQNTDTQYF; cdr3_nt: TGCGCCAGCAGCTCGAGGCAGAACACAGATACGCAGTATTTT
j_call: TRBJ2-1; d_call: TRBD2; clone_size: few; v_call: TRBV18; cdr3_aa: CASQLTSGGRNEQFF; cdr3_nt: TGTGCCAGCCAACTTACTAGCGGGGGGCGCAATGAGCAGTTCTTC
j_call: TRBJ1-4; d_call: -; clone_size: -; v_call: TRBV28; cdr3_aa: CASLRGYNEKLFF; cdr3_nt: TGTGCCAGTCTGCGGGGGTATAATGAAAAACTGTTTTTT
j_call: TRBJ1-1; d_call: TRBD1; clone_size: -; v_call: TRBV5-1; cdr3_aa: CASSLKTGDEAFF; cdr3_nt: TGCGCCAGCAGTCTTAAGACAGGGGATGAAGCTTTCTTT
j_call: TRBJ2-2; d_call: TRBD2; clone_size: -; v_call: TRBV7-8; cdr3_aa: CASSFRAGGSNTGELFF; cdr3_nt: TGTGCCAGCAGCTTTAGAGCGGGAGGGAGTAACACCGGGGAGCTGTTTTTT
j_call: TRBJ1-2; d_call: TRBD1; clone_size: -; v_call: TRBV6-5; cdr3_aa: CATAGTGTGFYGYTF; cdr3_nt: TGTGCCACCGCAGGGACCGGGACAGGGTTCTATGGCTACACCTTC
j_call: TRBJ2-7; d_call: -; clone_size: -; v_call: TRBV27; cdr3_aa: CASSSLASHEQYF; cdr3_nt: TGTGCCAGCAGTTCGCTGGCTAGCCACGAGCAGTACTTC
j_call: TRBJ1-5; d_call: -; clone_size: -; v_call: TRBV9; cdr3_aa: CASSPGGELGNQPQHF; cdr3_nt: TGTGCCAGCAGCCCGGGAGGGGAGTTGGGCAATCAGCCCCAGCATTTT
j_call: TRBJ2-5; d_call: TRBD2; clone_size: -; v_call: TRBV7-9; cdr3_aa: CASSNYFSGAETQYF; cdr3_nt: TGTGCCAGCAGCAACTACTTTAGCGGGGCGGAGACCCAGTACTTC
j_call: TRBJ2-7; d_call: -; clone_size: once; v_call: TRBV19; cdr3_aa: CASSPVGASTLGQYF; cdr3_nt: TGTGCCAGTAGCCCTGTGGGGGCCTCGACCCTAGGGCAGTACTTC
j_call: TRBJ2-2; d_call: -; clone_size: -; v_call: TRBV27; cdr3_aa: CASSLEMNTGELFF; cdr3_nt: TGTGCCAGCAGTTTAGAGATGAACACCGGGGAGCTGTTTTTT
j_call: TRBJ1-1; d_call: TRBD1; clone_size: -; v_call: TRBV27; cdr3_aa: CASSPAGTGGTEAFF; cdr3_nt: TGTGCCAGCAGTCCCGCCGGGACAGGGGGGACTGAAGCTTTCTTT
j_call: TRBJ2-5; d_call: -; clone_size: -; v_call: TRBV7-2; cdr3_aa: CASSLVLAGFQETQYF; cdr3_nt: TGTGCCAGCAGCTTAGTCCTAGCCGGCTTTCAAGAGACCCAGTACTTC
j_call: TRBJ2-6; d_call: -; clone_size: -; v_call: TRBV13; cdr3_aa: CASSLAGVGANVLTF; cdr3_nt: TGTGCCAGCAGCTTAGCAGGGGTTGGGGCCAACGTCCTGACTTTC
j_call: TRBJ2-1; d_call: -; clone_size: -; v_call: TRBV6-5; cdr3_aa: CASNHRDRFF; cdr3_nt: TGTGCCAGCAACCACAGGGACCGATTCTTC
j_call: TRBJ2-2; d_call: TRBD1; clone_size: -; v_call: TRBV6-2/TRBV6-3; cdr3_aa: CASSGLQTGAVTGELFF; cdr3_nt: TGTGCCAGCAGCGGGCTTCAAACAGGGGCTGTAACCGGGGAGCTGTTTTTT
j_call: TRBJ2-2; d_call: -; clone_size: few; v_call: TRBV30; cdr3_aa: CAWSPLSAGELFF; cdr3_nt: TGTGCCTGGAGTCCACTTTCGGCCGGGGAGCTGTTTTTT
j_call: TRBJ2-1; d_call: -; clone_size: -; v_call: TRBV29-1; cdr3_aa: CSVASSSYNEQFF; cdr3_nt: TGCAGCGTTGCCTCCAGCTCCTACAATGAGCAGTTCTTC
j_call: TRBJ1-2; d_call: -; clone_size: few; v_call: TRBV11-2; cdr3_aa: CASSQLADTNYGYTF; cdr3_nt: TGTGCCAGCAGCCAACTCGCAGACACTAACTATGGCTACACCTTC
j_call: TRBJ2-3; d_call: -; clone_size: once; v_call: TRBV7-9; cdr3_aa: CASILPGTDTQYF; cdr3_nt: TGTGCCAGCATTTTACCGGGGACAGATACGCAGTATTTT
j_call: TRBJ2-7; d_call: TRBD1; clone_size: once; v_call: TRBV5-1; cdr3_aa: CASSPGQGVDEQYF; cdr3_nt: TGCGCCAGCAGCCCGGGACAGGGGGTCGACGAGCAGTACTTC
j_call: TRBJ2-5; d_call: TRBD1; clone_size: -; v_call: TRBV28; cdr3_aa: CASTPGTGRETQYF; cdr3_nt: TGTGCCAGCACCCCCGGGACAGGGAGAGAGACCCAGTACTTC
j_call: TRBJ2-4; d_call: TRBD1; clone_size: -; v_call: TRBV6-2/TRBV6-3; cdr3_aa: CASSRATGDRDIQYF; cdr3_nt: TGTGCCAGCAGTCGTGCAACAGGGGACAGGGACATTCAGTACTTC
j_call: TRBJ2-2; d_call: TRBD1; clone_size: once; v_call: TRBV9; cdr3_aa: CASSHPQGVSTGELFF; cdr3_nt: TGTGCCAGCAGCCACCCCCAGGGGGTGAGTACCGGGGAGCTGTTTTTT
j_call: TRBJ2-1; d_call: TRBD1; clone_size: -; v_call: TRBV18; cdr3_aa: CASSPQGASYNEQFF; cdr3_nt: TGTGCCAGCTCACCACAGGGGGCGAGCTACAATGAGCAGTTCTTC
j_call: TRBJ1-4; d_call: TRBD1; clone_size: -; v_call: TRBV28; cdr3_aa: CASSSPGQGYEKLFF; cdr3_nt: TGTGCCAGCAGTTCTCCGGGACAGGGGTATGAAAAACTGTTTTTT
j_call: TRBJ1-1; d_call: TRBD1; clone_size: -; v_call: TRBV9; cdr3_aa: CASSGGQGSKWTEAFF; cdr3_nt: TGTGCCAGCAGCGGAGGACAGGGTTCGAAGTGGACTGAAGCTTTCTTT
j_call: TRBJ2-2; d_call: -; clone_size: -; v_call: TRBV11-2; cdr3_aa: CASSLVGQYTGELFF; cdr3_nt: TGTGCCAGCAGCTTAGTGGGGCAGTACACCGGGGAGCTGTTTTTT
j_call: TRBJ2-1; d_call: -; clone_size: -; v_call: TRBV14; cdr3_aa: CASSQKRTYNEQFF; cdr3_nt: TGTGCCAGCAGCCAAAAGCGTACCTACAATGAGCAGTTCTTC
j_call: TRBJ1-5; d_call: -; clone_size: -; v_call: TRBV6-5; cdr3_aa: CASIRESNQPQHF; cdr3_nt: TGTGCCAGCATAAGAGAGAGCAATCAGCCCCAGCATTTT
j_call: TRBJ2-7; d_call: TRBD1; clone_size: -; v_call: TRBV4-1; cdr3_aa: CASSQTGANSYEQYF; cdr3_nt: TGCGCCAGCAGCCAAACAGGGGCTAACTCCTACGAGCAGTACTTC
j_call: TRBJ1-1; d_call: -; clone_size: -; v_call: TRBV5-4; cdr3_aa: CASSLNSGLNTEAFF; cdr3_nt: TGTGCCAGCAGCTTGAATTCAGGGTTGAACACTGAAGCTTTCTTT
j_call: TRBJ1-5; d_call: -; clone_size: -; v_call: TRBV28; cdr3_aa: CASSQTGDQPQHF; cdr3_nt: TGTGCCAGCAGTCAGACAGGCGATCAGCCCCAGCATTTT